This T cell receptor (beta chain) is drawn from a study of T-cell memory formation after mild COVID-19. Study overall: TCR clusters were mostly confined to one donor each. Study-level findings and limits: Day 15 to 85 contracting clones showed balanced CD4/CD8; later expanders leaned CD4+. There were some responding clones in pre-infection memory, which suggested that cross-reactive memory had joined.

5'RACE primed from the constant segment yielded TCR alpha and TCR beta cDNA libraries bearing sample barcodes and UMIs. Using its own MiXCR run on the 5' RACE reads, TCRdb lists one record per CDR3 protein. The top ten hold 9.5% to 15% of the sample, which has around 370,000 distinct CDR3 sequences, roughly 21% seen once. The CDR3 extends over 14 amino acids. CDR1 and CDR2 (germline): SGDLS, YYNGEE. With 3 bases clipped from V and 2 bases from J, the junction kept 4 bases outside the gene matches. Only a few counts were recorded for this clonotype. Antigen: not known. The chain has TRBV9 and TRBJ1-2; 7 nucleotides match TRBD1. The TCR was taken from an adult woman who had mild COVID-19 (a few samples of this study predate the infection). Cell type and time point are not known. Specimen: PBMCs or a T cell subset sorted from them (not recorded which). The CDR3 DNA is TGTGCCAGCAGCGCCCCGGGACAGAACTATGGCTACACCTTC. Translation gives CASSAPGQNYGYTF.